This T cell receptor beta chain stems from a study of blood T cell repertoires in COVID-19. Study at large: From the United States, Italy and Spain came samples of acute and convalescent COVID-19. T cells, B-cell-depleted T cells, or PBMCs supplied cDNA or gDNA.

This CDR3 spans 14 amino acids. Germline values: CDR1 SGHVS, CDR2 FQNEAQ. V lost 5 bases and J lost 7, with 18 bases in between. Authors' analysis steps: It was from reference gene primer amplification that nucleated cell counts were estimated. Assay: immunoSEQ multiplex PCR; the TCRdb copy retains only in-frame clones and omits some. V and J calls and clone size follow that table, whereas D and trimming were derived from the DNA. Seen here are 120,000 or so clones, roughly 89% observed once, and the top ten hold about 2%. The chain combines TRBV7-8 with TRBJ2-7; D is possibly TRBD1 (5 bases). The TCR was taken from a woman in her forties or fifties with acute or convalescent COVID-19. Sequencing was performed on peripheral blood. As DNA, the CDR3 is TGTGCCAGCAGCCCCCGTGGGGCGCTCGGTGAGCAGTACTTC. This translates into CASSPRGALGEQYF.